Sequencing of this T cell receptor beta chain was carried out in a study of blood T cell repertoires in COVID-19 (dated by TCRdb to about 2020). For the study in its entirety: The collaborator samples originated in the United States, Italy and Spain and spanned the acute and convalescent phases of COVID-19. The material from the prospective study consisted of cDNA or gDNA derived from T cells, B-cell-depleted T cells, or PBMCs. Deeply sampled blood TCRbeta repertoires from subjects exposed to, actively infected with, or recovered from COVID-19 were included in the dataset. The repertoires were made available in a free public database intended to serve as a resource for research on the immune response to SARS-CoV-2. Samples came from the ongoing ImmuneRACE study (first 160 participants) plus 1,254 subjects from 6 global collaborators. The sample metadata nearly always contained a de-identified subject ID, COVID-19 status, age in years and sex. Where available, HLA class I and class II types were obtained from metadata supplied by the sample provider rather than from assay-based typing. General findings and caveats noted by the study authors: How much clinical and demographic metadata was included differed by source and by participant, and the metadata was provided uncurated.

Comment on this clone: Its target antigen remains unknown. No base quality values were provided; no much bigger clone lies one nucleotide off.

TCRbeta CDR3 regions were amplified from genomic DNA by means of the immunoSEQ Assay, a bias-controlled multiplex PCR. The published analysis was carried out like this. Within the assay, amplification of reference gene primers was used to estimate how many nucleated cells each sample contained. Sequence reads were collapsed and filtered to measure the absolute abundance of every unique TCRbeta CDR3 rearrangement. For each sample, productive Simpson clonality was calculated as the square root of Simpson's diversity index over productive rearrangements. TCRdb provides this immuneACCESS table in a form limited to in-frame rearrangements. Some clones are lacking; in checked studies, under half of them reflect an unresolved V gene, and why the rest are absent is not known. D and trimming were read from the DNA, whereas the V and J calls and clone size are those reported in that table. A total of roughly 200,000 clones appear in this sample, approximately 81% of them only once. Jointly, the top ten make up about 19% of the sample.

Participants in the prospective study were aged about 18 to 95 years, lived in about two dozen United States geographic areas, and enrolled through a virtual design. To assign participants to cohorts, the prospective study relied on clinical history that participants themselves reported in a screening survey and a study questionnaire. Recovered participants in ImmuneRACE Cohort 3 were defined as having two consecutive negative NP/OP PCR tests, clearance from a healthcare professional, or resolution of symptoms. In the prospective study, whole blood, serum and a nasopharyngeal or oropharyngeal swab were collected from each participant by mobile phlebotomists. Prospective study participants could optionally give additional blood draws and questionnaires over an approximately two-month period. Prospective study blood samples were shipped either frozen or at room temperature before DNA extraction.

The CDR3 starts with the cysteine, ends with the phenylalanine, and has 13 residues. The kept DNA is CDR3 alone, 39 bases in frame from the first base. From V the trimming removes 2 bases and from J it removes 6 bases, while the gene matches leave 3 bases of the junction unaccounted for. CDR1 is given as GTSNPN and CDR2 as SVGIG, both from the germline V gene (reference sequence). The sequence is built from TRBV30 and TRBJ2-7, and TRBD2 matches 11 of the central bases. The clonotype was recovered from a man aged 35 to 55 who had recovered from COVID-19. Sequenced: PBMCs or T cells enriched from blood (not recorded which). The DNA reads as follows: TGTGCCTGGAGTCAACTAGCGGGAGCCGAGCAGTACTTC. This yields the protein CAWSQLAGAEQYF.